This T cell receptor (beta chain) was identified in a study of regulatory T cells in long-lasting Graves disease. This CDR3 is 14 amino acids long. The V and J ends lost 5 bases and 0 bases respectively, with 10 bases between them. CDR1 MNHEY and CDR2 SVGEGT come from the germline V gene. Arm-PCR of CDR3 regions and iRepertoire HTBI primers were the basis on which TCR beta libraries were built. TCRdb reprocessed the multiplex PCR reads via MiXCR and lists one record per CDR3 protein. This table has around 250,000 distinct CDR3 sequences, around 16% appearing once. This clonotype was picked up a small number of times. The antigen remains unidentified. Time point specified: newly diagnosed GD, antithyroid drugs for less than 3 months. RNA from PBMCs was the source of the TCR library. Study results and caveats: TCR diversity was lower in persistent Graves' patients (versus newly diagnosed ones). TRBV28, TRBJ1-2 and TRBJ2-5 emerged as the favored segments in persistent disease.

The chain couples TRBV6-2 or TRBV6-3 to TRBJ1-2; no clear D gene. The source of this sequence is a female donor with Graves disease. The sequenced sample was peripheral blood mononuclear cells (PBMCs), obtained at new diagnosis, from a patient treated with antithyroid drugs. CDR3 in amino acids: CASSPSGANYGYTF. Here the CDR3 DNA reads TGTGCCAGCAGTCCCTCAGGAGCTAACTATGGCTACACCTTC.